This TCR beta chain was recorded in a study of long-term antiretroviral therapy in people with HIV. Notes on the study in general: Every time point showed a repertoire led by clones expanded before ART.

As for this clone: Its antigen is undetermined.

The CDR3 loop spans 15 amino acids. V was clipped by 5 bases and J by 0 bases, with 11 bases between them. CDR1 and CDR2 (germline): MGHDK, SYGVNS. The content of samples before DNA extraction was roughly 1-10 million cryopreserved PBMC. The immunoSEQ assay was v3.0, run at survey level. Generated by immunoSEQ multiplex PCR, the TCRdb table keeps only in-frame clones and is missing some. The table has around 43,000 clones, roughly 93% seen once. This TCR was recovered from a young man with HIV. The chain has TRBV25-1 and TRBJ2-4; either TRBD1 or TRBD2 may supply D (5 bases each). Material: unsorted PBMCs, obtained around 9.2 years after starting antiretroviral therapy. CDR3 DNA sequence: TGTGCCAGCAGTCCACTAGACAGAGCCAAAAACATTCAGTACTTC. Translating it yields CASSPLDRAKNIQYF.